The 18 T cell receptor beta chains in this list originate from one sample, sequenced in a study of blood T cell repertoires in COVID-19. Assay: immunoSEQ multiplex PCR; the TCRdb copy retains only in-frame clones and omits some. Altogether hundreds of thousands of clones are present, 80% to 90% being singletons, with the ten largest covering approximately 5%. The sample taken for sequencing was PBMCs or T cells enriched from blood (not recorded which). The source of these receptors is a woman between 50 and 59 years old who had been exposed to COVID-19.

The rearrangement links TRBV9 to TRBJ2-3; 8 bases are a match to TRBD2. Germline V gives CDR1 SGDLS, CDR2 YYNGEE. The CDR3 is made up of 16 amino acids. Trimming took 0 bases from V and 4 from J; bases not matched to a gene: 7. The CDR3 DNA follows: TGTGCCAGCAGCGTAGGGGGACTAGGGGCGGCAGATACGCAGTATTTT. Protein product: CASSVGGLGAADTQYF.

Details on this clone: Other DNA variants within this sample encode the same CDR3. This sequence joins TRBV12-3 or TRBV12-4 and TRBJ2-3, with 8 bases that match TRBD2. V was clipped by 6 bases and J by 6 bases; unmatched bases: 2. This CDR3 has 12 amino acids. The CDR3 coding sequence is TGTGCCAGCAGCGGGGGGGCGGATACGCAGTATTTT. Translated, it gives CASSGGADTQYF.

This clone was counted a single time. This chain uses TRBV10-2 with TRBJ2-2; D gene uncertain. The CDR3 is made up of 14 amino acids. The germline gives CDR1 WSHSY, CDR2 SAAADI. Deletions cut 7 bases from V and 1 base from J, with 10 bases between. Here the CDR3 DNA reads TGCGCCAGCACCGGCAAGCGGAACACCGGGGAGCTGTTTTTT. This translates into CASTGKRNTGELFF.

V gene TRBV5-4 combines with J gene TRBJ1-1, with a possible D match to TRBD1 (6 bases). The germline CDR1 and CDR2 sequences are SGHNT and YYREEE (reference sequence). This CDR3 region has 16 residues. Trimming took off 4 bases at V and 3 bases at J, with 19 bases between the two ends. CDR3 nucleotides: TGTGCCAGCAGCAGAGAGGGGGGGAGTACGGACACTGAAGCTTTCTTT. Translating it yields CASSREGGSTDTEAFF.

CDR3 DNA: TGTGCCAGCAGCCTCGGACTAGCGGGGGTTGTCGGGGAGCTGTTTTTT. Translated, it gives CASSLGLAGVVGELFF. The chain uses TRBV7-2 and TRBJ2-2; 13 positions match TRBD2. The CDR3 is 16 amino acids. The V gene end was trimmed by 5 bases and the J gene end by 7 bases; junction bases not matched to a gene: 7. The germline gives CDR1 SGHTA, CDR2 FQGNSA.

The chain recombines TRBV28 with TRBJ1-2; TRBD1 is a possible D gene (5 bases). Per the germline V gene, CDR1 is MDHEN and CDR2 is SYDVKM. V lost 3 bases and J lost 5, with 19 bases in between. The CDR3 has 16 amino acids. CDR3 in amino acids: CASSFGRGIYRYGYTF. In DNA form, the CDR3 reads TGTGCCAGCAGTTTTGGGCGGGGGATATATCGGTATGGCTACACCTTC.

The chain recombines TRBV12-3 or TRBV12-4 with TRBJ1-2; 7 bases align to TRBD1. Losses at the gene ends were 5 bases for V and 5 bases for J; bases not matched to a gene: 5. The CDR3 spans 13 residues. DNA for the CDR3: TGTGCCAGCAGTCCACAGGGGTGGTATGGCTACACCTTC. As protein: CASSPQGWYGYTF.

The chain is built from TRBV27 and TRBJ1-1; possible D gene TRBD1, 5 bases. The CDR3 is made up of 18 amino acids. Trimming took off 3 bases at V and 5 bases at J, with 25 bases between the two ends. Germline values: CDR1 MNHEY, CDR2 SMNVEV (reference sequence). The CDR3 loop reads CASSFLGVQASGGTEAFF. As DNA, the CDR3 is TGTGCCAGCAGTTTTTTAGGGGTACAGGCGTCGGGGGGGACTGAAGCTTTCTTT.

J is TRBJ2-3 and V is TRBV19, with D possibly TRBD2 on 7 matching bases. The germline V gene has CDR1 LNHDA and CDR2 SQIVND (reference sequence). V dropped 4 bases and J dropped 6 bases, with 20 bases sitting between them. The CDR3 extends over 16 amino acids. The CDR3 protein is CASSTLGGAVLDTQYF. The CDR3 DNA is TGTGCCAGTAGTACCCTAGGGGGGGCGGTTTTGGATACGCAGTATTTT.

The chain carries TRBV19 and TRBJ1-2; D may be TRBD1 (5 bases). In germline, CDR1 is LNHDA, CDR2 SQIVND (reference sequence). V lost 6 bases, J lost 2 bases, and 16 bases lay in between. This CDR3 comprises 15 residues. CDR3 bases: TGTGCCAGTAGCCCAAGACAGTCTCTCAACTATGGCTACACCTTC. It encodes CASSPRQSLNYGYTF.

The chain has TRBV29-1 and TRBJ2-5, with D perhaps matching TRBD1 (6 bases). This CDR3 is 12 amino acids long. V lost 5 bases, J lost 2 bases, and 9 bases lay in between. In germline, CDR1 is SQVTM, CDR2 ANQGSEA. As DNA, the CDR3 is TGCAGCGTTAATACAGGGCAAGAGACCCAGTACTTC. Its protein product is CSVNTGQETQYF.

V usage is TRBV10-3 and J usage is TRBJ1-2; TRBD1 matches 10 bases. The length of the CDR3 is 18 residues. J lost 6 bases, V lost 5 bases, and 18 bases had no gene match. Germline loops: CDR1 ENHRY, CDR2 SYGVKD. The CDR3 nucleotides read TGTGCCATCAGTACTCGGGGTAGACAGGGGGCGGTTGTTGATGGCTACACCTTC. This encodes CAISTRGRQGAVVDGYTF.

The V and J genes are TRBV5-1 and TRBJ1-1, with D uncertain. Germline CDR1 reads SGHRS; CDR2 reads YFSETQ. CDR3 length: 12 amino acids. V lost 0 bases, J lost 3 bases, and 3 bases lay in between. This CDR3 is CASSLVDTEAFF. The CDR3 DNA is TGCGCCAGCAGCTTGGTAGACACTGAAGCTTTCTTT.

The chain joins TRBV13 to TRBJ1-3, with D possibly matching TRBD1 (6 bases). Germline values: CDR1 PRHDT, CDR2 FYEKMQ (reference sequence). The germline V and J ends were trimmed by 3 bases and 0 bases, with 18 bases remaining between them. The CDR3 spans 18 residues. CDR3 sequence: CASSFYTGPSNSGNTIYF. DNA of the CDR3: TGTGCCAGCAGCTTTTACACAGGGCCCTCCAACTCTGGAAACACCATATATTTT.

This clone was recorded only once. The chain links TRBV24-1 to TRBJ1-2, with D perhaps matching TRBD1 (6 bases). The CDR3 runs to 15 residues. V lost 3 bases and J lost 5, with 15 bases in between. Germline CDR1 is KGHDR and CDR2 is SFDVKD. The CDR3 loop reads CATSDPGGGEYGYTF. The DNA of the CDR3 is TGTGCCACCAGTGATCCGGGGGGCGGGGAATATGGCTACACCTTC.

This chain uses TRBV9 with TRBJ1-4; TRBD1 aligns across 7 bases. The CDR3 runs 15 residues. Germline V gene lookup returns CDR1 SGDLS and CDR2 YYNGEE. V shed 0 bases and J 8 bases; nucleotides not matched to a gene: 7. For the CDR3, the DNA is TGTGCCAGCAGCGTAGGTGGGACAGAGGGAGAAAAACTGTTTTTT. Translation gives CASSVGGTEGEKLFF.

J is TRBJ2-3 and V is TRBV5-1; D is perhaps TRBD1 (6 bases). There are 17 residues in the CDR3. Looked up from germline, CDR1 is SGHRS and CDR2 is YFSETQ. The ends were cut back, 0 bases at V and 4 bases at J, with 18 bases in the middle. The CDR3 reads CASSLGARGGRADTQYF. CDR3 bases: TGCGCCAGCAGCTTGGGCGCCAGGGGTGGACGTGCAGATACGCAGTATTTT.

This clone was found a few times. The J gene is TRBJ1-3, the V gene TRBV4-3, with D hard to call. The germline V gene has CDR1 LGHNA and CDR2 YSLEER. The CDR3 has 14 amino acids. V lost 4 bases, J lost 3 bases, and 10 bases lay in between. The CDR3 sequence is CASSPSPIGNTIYF. The CDR3, as DNA: TGCGCCAGCAGCCCAAGCCCCATTGGAAACACCATATATTTT.